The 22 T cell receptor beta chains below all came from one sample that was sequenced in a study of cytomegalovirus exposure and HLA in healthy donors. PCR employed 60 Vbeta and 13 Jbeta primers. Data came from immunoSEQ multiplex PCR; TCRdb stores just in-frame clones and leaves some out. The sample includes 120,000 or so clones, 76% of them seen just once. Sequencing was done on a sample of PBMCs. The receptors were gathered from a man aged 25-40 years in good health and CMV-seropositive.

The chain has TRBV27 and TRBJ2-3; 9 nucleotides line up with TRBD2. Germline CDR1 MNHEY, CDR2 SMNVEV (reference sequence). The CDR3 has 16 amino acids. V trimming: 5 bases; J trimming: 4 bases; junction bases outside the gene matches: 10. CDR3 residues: CASSRSGTSISDTQYF. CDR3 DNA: TGTGCCAGCAGTCGATCCGGGACTAGCATATCAGATACGCAGTATTTT.

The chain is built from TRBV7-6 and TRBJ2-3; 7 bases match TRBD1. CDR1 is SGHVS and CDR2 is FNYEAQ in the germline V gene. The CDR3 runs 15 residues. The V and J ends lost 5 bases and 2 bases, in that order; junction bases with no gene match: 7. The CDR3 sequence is CASSRGTASTDTQYF. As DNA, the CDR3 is TGTGCCAGCAGCAGAGGGACAGCATCCACAGATACGCAGTATTTT.

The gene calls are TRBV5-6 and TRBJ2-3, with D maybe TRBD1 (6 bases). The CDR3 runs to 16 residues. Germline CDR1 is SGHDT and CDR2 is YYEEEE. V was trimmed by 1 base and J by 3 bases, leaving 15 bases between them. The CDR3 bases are TGTGCCAGCAGCTTGACCCCAGGGGATGTTACAGATACGCAGTATTTT. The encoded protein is CASSLTPGDVTDTQYF.

CDR3 bases: TGTGCCAGCAGTATTCAGGGGCAGAACACTGAAGCTTTCTTT. Translating gives CASSIQGQNTEAFF. J is TRBJ1-1 and V is TRBV6-1; possibly TRBD1 for D (6 bases). The ends were cut back, 5 bases at V and 1 base at J, with 11 bases in the middle. CDR1 and CDR2 from the germline V gene are MNHNS and SASEGT. The CDR3 runs to 14 residues.

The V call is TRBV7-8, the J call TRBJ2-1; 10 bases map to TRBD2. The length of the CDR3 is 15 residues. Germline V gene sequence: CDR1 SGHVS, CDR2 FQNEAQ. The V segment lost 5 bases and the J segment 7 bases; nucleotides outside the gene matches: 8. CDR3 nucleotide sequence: TGTGCCAGCAGCCACACTAGCGGGGAATGGAATGAGCAGTTCTTC. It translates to CASSHTSGEWNEQFF. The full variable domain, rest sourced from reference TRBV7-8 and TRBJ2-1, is GAGVSQSPRYKVAKRGQDVALRCDPISGHVSLFWYQQALGQGPEFLTYFQNEAQLDKSGLPSDRFFAERPEGSVSTLKIQRTQQEDSAVYLCASSHTSGEWNEQFFGPGTRLTVL.

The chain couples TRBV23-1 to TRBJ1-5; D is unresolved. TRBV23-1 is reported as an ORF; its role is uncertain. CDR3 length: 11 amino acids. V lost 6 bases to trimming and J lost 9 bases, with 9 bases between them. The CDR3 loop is CASSPPGPQHF. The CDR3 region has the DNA TGCGCCAGCAGCCCGCCAGGGCCCCAGCATTTT.

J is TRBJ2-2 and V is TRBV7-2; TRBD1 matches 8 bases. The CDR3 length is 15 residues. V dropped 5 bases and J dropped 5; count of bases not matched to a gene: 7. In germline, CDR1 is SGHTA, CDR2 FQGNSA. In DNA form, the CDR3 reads TGTGCCAGCAGCATGACAGGGGTCGGAACCGGGGAGCTGTTTTTT. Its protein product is CASSMTGVGTGELFF.

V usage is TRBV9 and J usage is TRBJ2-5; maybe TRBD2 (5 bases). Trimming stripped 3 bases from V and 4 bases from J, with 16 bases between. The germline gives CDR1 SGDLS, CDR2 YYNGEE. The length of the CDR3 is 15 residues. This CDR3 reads CASSARLRAGETQYF. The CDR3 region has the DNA TGTGCCAGCAGCGCCCGCCTAAGGGCGGGAGAGACCCAGTACTTC.

This CDR3 reads CASSPSTVSNQPQHF. The CDR3 bases are TGTGCCAGCAGCCCCAGTACAGTTAGCAATCAGCCCCAGCATTTT. The chain is built from TRBV7-6 and TRBJ1-5; D gene ambiguous. The CDR3 runs to 15 residues. The V and J ends lost 5 bases and 0 bases respectively, with 11 bases between them. Germline V lookup: CDR1 SGHVS, CDR2 FNYEAQ. Variable domain in full (rest from reference TRBV7-6 and TRBJ1-5): GAGVSQSPRYKVTKRGQDVALRCDPISGHVSLYWYRQALGQGPEFLTYFNYEAQQDKSGLPNDRFSAERPEGSISTLTIQRTEQRDSAMYRCASSPSTVSNQPQHFGDGTRLSIL.

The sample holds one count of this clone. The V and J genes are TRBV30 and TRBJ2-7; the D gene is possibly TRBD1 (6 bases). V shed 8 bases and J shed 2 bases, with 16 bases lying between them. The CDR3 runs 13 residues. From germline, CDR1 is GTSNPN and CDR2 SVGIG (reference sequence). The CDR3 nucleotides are TGTGCCCAGGGGCCCGGCAGGCCCTACGAGCAGTACTTC. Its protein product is CAQGPGRPYEQYF.

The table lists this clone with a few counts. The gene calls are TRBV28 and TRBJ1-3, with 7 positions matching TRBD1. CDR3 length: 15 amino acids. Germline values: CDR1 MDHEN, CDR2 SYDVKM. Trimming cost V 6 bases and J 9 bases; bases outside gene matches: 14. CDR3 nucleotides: TGTGCCAGCAGGACTACAGGGGCTAGTTCGCCCACCATATATTTT. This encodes CASRTTGASSPTIYF.

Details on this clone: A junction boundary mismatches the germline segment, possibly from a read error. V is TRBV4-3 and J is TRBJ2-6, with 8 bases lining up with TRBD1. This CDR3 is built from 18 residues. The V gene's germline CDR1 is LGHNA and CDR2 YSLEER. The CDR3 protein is CASSQGDRGVSGANGLTF. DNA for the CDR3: TGCGCCAGCAGCCAAGGAGACAGGGGCGTCTCTGGGGCCAACGGCCTGACTTTC.

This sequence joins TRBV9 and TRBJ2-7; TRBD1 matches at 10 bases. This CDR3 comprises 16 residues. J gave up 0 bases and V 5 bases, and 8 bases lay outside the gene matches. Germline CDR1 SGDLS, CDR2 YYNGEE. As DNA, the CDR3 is TGTGCCAGCAGTTCCCCCCGGACAGGGGGCTCCTACGAGCAGTACTTC. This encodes CASSSPRTGGSYEQYF.

CDR3 DNA sequence: TGCAGCACAGGACCCCAAGAGACCCAGTACTTC. Translation gives CSTGPQETQYF. J is TRBJ2-5 and V is TRBV20-1, with D maybe TRBD1 (5 bases). This CDR3 comprises 11 residues. The V gene's germline CDR1 is DFQATT and CDR2 SNEGSKA (reference sequence).

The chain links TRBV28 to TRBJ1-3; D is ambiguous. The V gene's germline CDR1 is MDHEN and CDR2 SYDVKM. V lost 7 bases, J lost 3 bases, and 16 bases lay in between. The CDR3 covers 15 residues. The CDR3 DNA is TGTGCCAGCACCCTTACCACGGGGAGTGGAAACACCATATATTTT. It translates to CASTLTTGSGNTIYF.

The CDR3 DNA follows: TGTGCCAGCAGACCGGGACTAGCGGGGGGGCCTGACAATGAGCAGTTCTTC. Translated, it gives CASRPGLAGGPDNEQFF. The chain uses TRBV27 and TRBJ2-1; TRBD2 matches at 16 bases. Germline CDR1 reads MNHEY; CDR2 reads SMNVEV (reference sequence). The junction had 7 bases not matched to a gene; V was cut back by 6 bases and J by 5 bases. The CDR3 extends over 17 amino acids.

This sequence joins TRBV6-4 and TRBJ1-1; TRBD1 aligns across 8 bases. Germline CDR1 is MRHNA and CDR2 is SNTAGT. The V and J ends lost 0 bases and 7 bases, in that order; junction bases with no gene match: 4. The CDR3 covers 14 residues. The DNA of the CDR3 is TGTGCCAGCAGTGACTCGGACAGGGCAGGTGAAGCTTTCTTT. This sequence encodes CASSDSDRAGEAFF.

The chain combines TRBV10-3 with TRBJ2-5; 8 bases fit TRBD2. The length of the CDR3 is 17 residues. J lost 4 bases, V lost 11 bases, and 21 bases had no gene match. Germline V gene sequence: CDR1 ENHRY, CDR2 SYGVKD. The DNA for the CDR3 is TGTGCCCTCTGCTCGGGCCATATGCGGGGGGAGGGAGAGACCCAGTACTTC. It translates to CALCSGHMRGEGETQYF.

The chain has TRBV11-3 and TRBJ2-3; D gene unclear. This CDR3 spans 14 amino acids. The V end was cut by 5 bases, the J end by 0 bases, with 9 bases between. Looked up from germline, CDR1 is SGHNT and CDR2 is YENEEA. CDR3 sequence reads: CASSPTRSTDTQYF. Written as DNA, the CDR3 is TGTGCCAGCAGCCCCACTCGTAGCACAGATACGCAGTATTTT.

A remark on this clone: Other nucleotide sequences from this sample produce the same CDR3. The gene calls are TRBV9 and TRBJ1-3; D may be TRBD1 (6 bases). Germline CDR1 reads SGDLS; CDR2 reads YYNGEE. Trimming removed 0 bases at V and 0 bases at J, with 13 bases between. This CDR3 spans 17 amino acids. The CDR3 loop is CASSVDLQTGSGNTIYF. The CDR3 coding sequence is TGTGCCAGCAGCGTAGACCTCCAGACAGGCTCTGGAAACACCATATATTTT.

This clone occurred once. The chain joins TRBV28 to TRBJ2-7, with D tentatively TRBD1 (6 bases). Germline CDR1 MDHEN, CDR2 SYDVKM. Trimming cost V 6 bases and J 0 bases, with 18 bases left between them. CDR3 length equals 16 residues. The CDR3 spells CASRNIDRRPSYEQYF. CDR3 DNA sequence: TGTGCCAGCAGGAACATCGACAGGCGCCCCTCCTACGAGCAGTACTTC.

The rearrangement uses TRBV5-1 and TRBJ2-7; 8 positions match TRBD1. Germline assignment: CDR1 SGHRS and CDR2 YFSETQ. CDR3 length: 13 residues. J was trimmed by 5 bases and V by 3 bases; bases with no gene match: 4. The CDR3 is CASSSGQGDEQYF. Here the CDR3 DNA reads TGCGCCAGCAGCTCCGGACAGGGCGACGAGCAGTACTTC.